Below are 17 T cell receptor beta chains sequenced from a single sample in a study of blood T cells in healthy people across ages. Together with a sample-barcoded 5' primer, a J-beta primer mix was included in a second PCR lasting roughly 6 to 12 cycles. From the 5' RACE reads, TCRdb called clonotypes with MiXCR, one entry per CDR3 protein. This sample has about 680,000 distinct CDR3 sequences; around half occur once, and the top ten carry 25% to 35%. The sample taken for sequencing was blood. Receptor source: a woman aged 55-69 years in good health.

Only a few counts were recorded for this clonotype. The chain couples TRBV20-1 to TRBJ2-7; possible D gene TRBD2, 6 bases. The CDR3 length is 16 residues. Trimming cost V 3 bases and J 1 base, with 19 bases left between them. Germline-derived CDR1 and CDR2 are DFQATT and SNEGSKA (reference sequence). The CDR3 region has the DNA TGCAGTGCTAGCCCAAATAGGGGACTGCGATCCTACGAGCAGTACTTC. Its translation is CSASPNRGLRSYEQYF.

This chain uses TRBV2 with TRBJ1-2; D remains ambiguous. The CDR3 totals 13 residues. Germline CDR1 SNHLY, CDR2 FYNNEI. Trimming stripped 7 bases from V and 4 bases from J, with 13 bases between. The CDR3 DNA reads as TGTGCCAGCACTTCGGACCTTACCTATGGCTACACCTTC. It encodes CASTSDLTYGYTF.

V gene TRBV6-5 combines with J gene TRBJ2-1; D is perhaps TRBD2 (6 bases). The J call is in doubt because the DNA end fits TRBJ2-7 better. Germline V gene lookup returns CDR1 MNHEY and CDR2 SVGAGI. The CDR3 is made up of 16 amino acids. CDR3 protein: CASSYGTGVSYNEQYF. The CDR3 nucleotides are TGTGCCAGCAGTTACGGGACGGGGGTTTCCTACAATGAGCAGTACTTC.

The sample holds a few counts of this clonotype. V usage is TRBV7-2 and J usage is TRBJ2-3; D not resolved. The germline V gene has CDR1 SGHTA and CDR2 FQGNSA. There are 13 residues in the CDR3. Deletions cut 0 bases from V and 5 bases from J, with 6 bases between. CDR3 sequence (DNA): TGTGCCAGCAGCTTAGCTACCGAAGATACGCAGTATTTT. Translated, it gives CASSLATEDTQYF.

This clonotype was recorded a few times. The CDR3 spells CASSLSRTSGLETQYF. CDR3 DNA: TGTGCCAGCAGCTTGTCTCGGACTAGCGGCTTAGAGACCCAGTACTTC. The chain has TRBV7-2 and TRBJ2-5, with TRBD2 matching 10 bases. The CDR3 has 16 amino acids. V lost 3 bases, J lost 4 bases, and 8 bases stayed unmatched. Germline CDR1 reads SGHTA; CDR2 reads FQGNSA.

The chain uses TRBV18 and TRBJ1-4, with D unclear. The CDR3 is 14 residues long. The V gene's germline CDR1 is KGHSH and CDR2 LQKENI. V was clipped by 1 base and J by 8 bases, with 11 bases between them. Here the CDR3 DNA reads TGTGCCAGCTCACCACTGGCTCGAACCGAAAAACTGTTTTTT. It translates to CASSPLARTEKLFF.

The CDR3 loop reads CASSVSSGPSYEQYF. CDR3 DNA: TGTGCCAGCAGCGTATCTAGCGGCCCATCCTACGAGCAGTACTTC. V is TRBV9 and J is TRBJ2-7; 7 bases match TRBD2. Germline V CDR1 and CDR2: SGDLS, YYNGEE. This CDR3 spans 15 amino acids. V shed 1 base and J 1 base; nucleotides not matched to a gene: 5.

The chain couples TRBV7-8 to TRBJ2-5; 10 bases fit TRBD2. V lost 3 bases to trimming and J lost 11 bases; unmatched junction nucleotides: 12. CDR1 is SGHVS, CDR2 FQNEAQ, per germline. The CDR3 consists of 15 residues. CDR3 bases: TGTGCCAGCAGCTTGTCGAGCGGGAGGGCTCAGGAGCAGTACTTC. Amino acid sequence: CASSLSSGRAQEQYF.

The chain uses TRBV20-1 and TRBJ2-7; 7 positions match TRBD2. Germline-derived CDR1 and CDR2 are DFQATT and SNEGSKA (reference sequence). The CDR3 is 12 amino acids. This chain's CDR3 is CSAQRGSYEKYV. CDR3 DNA sequence: TGCAGTGCCCAGCGGGGCTCCTACGAGAAGTACGTC.

The chain recombines TRBV20-1 with TRBJ2-1, with D perhaps being TRBD1 or TRBD2 (5 bases each). The CDR3 sequence is 12 residues long. Germline-derived CDR1 and CDR2 are DFQATT and SNEGSKA (reference sequence). Deletions cut 6 bases from V and 8 bases from J, with 14 bases between. The CDR3: CSALGTHYEQFF. The CDR3 DNA reads as TGCAGTGCACTCGGGACCCACTATGAGCAGTTCTTC.

This clonotype turned up a few times. V and J are TRBV9 and TRBJ2-7; 11 bases match TRBD1. The J segment lost 0 bases and the V segment lost 3 bases, leaving 2 bases of the junction unmatched. The CDR3 is made up of 15 amino acids. The germline CDR1 and CDR2 sequences are SGDLS and YYNGEE. CDR3 loop: CASSGGTGGSYEQYF. In DNA, the CDR3 is TGTGCCAGCAGCGGAGGGACAGGGGGCTCCTACGAGCAGTACTTC. The variable domain in full, with the rest retrieved from reference TRBV9 and TRBJ2-7, is DSGVTQTPKHLITATGQRVTLRCSPRSGDLSVYWYQQSLDQGLQFLIQYYNGEERAKGNILERFSAQQFPDLHSELNLSSLELGDSALYFCASSGGTGGSYEQYFGPGTRLTVT.

The genes are TRBV11-2 and TRBJ2-3; D is perhaps TRBD2 (5 bases). Germline V CDR1 and CDR2: SGHAT, FQNNGV. The CDR3 has 16 residues. Trimming stripped 5 bases from V and 3 bases from J, with 18 bases between. The CDR3 spells CASSTGESVATDTQYF. The CDR3 DNA reads as TGTGCCAGCAGCACCGGGGAATCCGTAGCTACAGATACGCAGTATTTT.

In regard to this clonotype: This may be a read error, as it is one base from a much larger clone. V usage is TRBV29-1 and J usage is TRBJ2-5, with D unclear. Trimming left V 4 bases short and J 9 bases short, with 9 bases between. The CDR3 loop spans 10 amino acids. Germline V gene data show CDR1 as SQVTM and CDR2 as ANQGSEA. DNA of the CDR3: TGCAGCGTTGGGAGCGAGGCCCAGTACTTC. Protein product: CSVGSEAQYF.

The chain links TRBV4-3 to TRBJ2-1, with 8 bases that match TRBD1. The CDR3 covers 17 residues. The V gene's germline CDR1 is LGHNA and CDR2 YSLEER. The trim removed 3 bases at V and 6 bases at J, leaving 13 bases unmatched. The DNA for the CDR3 is TGCGCCAGCAGCCAGGCGCGAACGGGACAGGCGGGCAATGAGCAGTTCTTC. Protein product: CASSQARTGQAGNEQFF.

In its sample, this clonotype was seen once. This sequence joins TRBV20-1 and TRBJ2-2; D unresolved. V dropped 1 base and J dropped 2 bases, with 14 bases sitting between them. CDR1 and CDR2 (germline): DFQATT, SNEGSKA (reference sequence). This CDR3 region has 16 residues. For the CDR3, the DNA is TGCAGTGCTAGAGTGGGGTCTTCCTTAAACACCGGGGAGCTGTTTTTT. This encodes CSARVGSSLNTGELFF.

This rearrangement joins TRBV12-3 or TRBV12-4 to TRBJ2-1; D is perhaps TRBD2 (6 bases). Trimming removed 3 bases at V and 10 bases at J, with 10 bases between. CDR3 size: 12 residues. The CDR3 DNA reads TGTGCCAGCAGTTTTTGGGGAGGAGAGCAGTTCTTC. Encoded protein: CASSFWGGEQFF.

V usage is TRBV7-9 and J usage is TRBJ1-2; D is unclear. Germline V gene data show CDR1 as SEHNR and CDR2 as FQNEAQ (reference sequence). CDR3 length: 14 residues. V was pared by 5 bases and J by 4 bases, with 14 bases between. The CDR3 sequence: CASSTREEPYGYTF. For the CDR3, the DNA is TGTGCCAGCAGCACCCGAGAGGAACCCTATGGCTACACCTTC.